This TCR beta chain comes out of a study of OX40 agonist ivuxolimab in advanced cancers. Whole-study findings and limits: Antigen specificity of clonally expanded peripheral T cells was not established.

Germline V gene sequence: CDR1 LGHNA, CDR2 YSLEER. This CDR3 contains 16 residues. V shed 0 bases and J shed 3 bases, with 12 bases lying between them. A word on this clone: Its specificity is not known.

The repertoire was sequenced with immunoSEQ multiplex PCR; TCRdb's copy has only in-frame clones and lacks some. The table shows 40,000 to 45,000 clones, with under 90% occurring only once. The rearrangement links TRBV4-3 to TRBJ1-5, with D unresolved. Source: CD4+ or CD8+ T cells sorted from blood, taken in a trial of the OX40 agonist ivuxolimab. The receptor was isolated from an adult with an advanced solid tumor such as melanoma, head and neck, liver or kidney cancer. The CDR3 protein is CASSQDLFEANQPQHF. DNA of the CDR3: TGCGCCAGCAGCCAAGATTTATTCGAGGCCAATCAGCCCCAGCATTTT.